A selection of T cell receptor beta chains follows, all from one sample in a study of blood T cells in healthy people across ages. A single record per CDR3 protein comes from TCRdb applying MiXCR to the 5' RACE reads. Among approximately 800,000 distinct CDR3 sequences listed, roughly 25% were seen once. The sample also formed part of further work on T cells of mothers and their children.

Sequenced material: blood. The receptors here all came from a boy younger than 18 in good health. CDR3s include the opening cysteine and the closing phenylalanine or tryptophan. Each record gives: CDR3 protein, CDR3 DNA, clone size, J gene, D gene, V gene. D genes are given only for firm matches. Not every row has a clone size; where given, it reads once, few, many or a size class.

cdr3_aa: CSVVSPDREGYTF; cdr3_nt: TGCAGCGTTGTTTCCCCAGACAGGGAAGGCTACACCTTC; clone_size: NA; j_call: TRBJ1-2; d_call: TRBD1; v_call: TRBV29-1
cdr3_aa: CASTPGGYEAFF; cdr3_nt: TGTGCCAGCACCCCCGGCGGCTATGAAGCTTTCTTT; clone_size: NA; j_call: TRBJ1-1; d_call: NA; v_call: TRBV12-3/TRBV12-4
cdr3_aa: CASSSRQPETQYF; cdr3_nt: TGCGCCAGCAGCTCGCGACAGCCAGAGACCCAGTACTTC; clone_size: few; j_call: TRBJ2-5; d_call: NA; v_call: TRBV5-1
cdr3_aa: CSARTSGGFAGELFF; cdr3_nt: TGCAGTGCTAGGACTAGCGGGGGGTTTGCCGGGGAGCTGTTTTTT; clone_size: NA; j_call: TRBJ2-2; d_call: TRBD2; v_call: TRBV20-1
cdr3_aa: CSATTGTSVYNEQFF; cdr3_nt: TGCAGTGCCACCACCGGGACTAGCGTTTACAATGAGCAGTTCTTC; clone_size: NA; j_call: TRBJ2-1; d_call: TRBD2; v_call: TRBV20-1
cdr3_aa: CSARVVSGGREFF; cdr3_nt: TGCAGTGCTAGAGTGGTCTCTGGGGGAAGAGAATTCTTC; clone_size: few; j_call: TRBJ2-1; d_call: NA; v_call: TRBV20-1
cdr3_aa: CASSRDRTTVLTF; cdr3_nt: TGTGCCAGTAGCAGGGACAGAACCACCGTCCTGACTTTC; clone_size: NA; j_call: TRBJ2-6; d_call: TRBD1; v_call: TRBV19
cdr3_aa: CASSPYGYEQYF; cdr3_nt: TGTGCCAGCAGCCCTTATGGCTACGAGCAGTACTTC; clone_size: NA; j_call: TRBJ2-7; d_call: NA; v_call: TRBV27
cdr3_aa: CSVREDRLRETQYF; cdr3_nt: TGCAGTGTTAGAGAGGACAGGTTGAGGGAGACCCAGTACTTC; clone_size: NA; j_call: TRBJ2-5; d_call: TRBD1; v_call: TRBV20-1
cdr3_aa: CSARAGLGETQYF; cdr3_nt: TGCAGTGCTAGGGCGGGACTAGGGGAGACCCAGTACTTC; clone_size: NA; j_call: TRBJ2-5; d_call: TRBD2; v_call: TRBV20-1
cdr3_aa: CATSPASGGNQPQHF; cdr3_nt: TGTGCCACCAGCCCCGCGTCAGGGGGCAATCAGCCCCAGCATTTT; clone_size: few; j_call: TRBJ1-5; d_call: NA; v_call: TRBV24-1
cdr3_aa: CASSLGDRPNNEKLFF; cdr3_nt: TGCGCCAGCAGCTTAGGGGACCGCCCAAATAATGAAAAACTGTTTTTT; clone_size: NA; j_call: TRBJ1-4; d_call: NA; v_call: TRBV5-1
cdr3_aa: CASSLVGQDTGELFF; cdr3_nt: TGTGCCAGCAGCTTAGTGGGGCAGGATACCGGGGAGCTGTTTTTT; clone_size: NA; j_call: TRBJ2-2; d_call: NA; v_call: TRBV11-2
cdr3_aa: CASSRDISSIDGYTF; cdr3_nt: TGTGCCAGCAGTAGGGACATTTCGAGTATCGATGGCTACACCTTC; clone_size: NA; j_call: TRBJ1-2; d_call: NA; v_call: TRBV6-5
cdr3_aa: CASSYLGQGASGYTF; cdr3_nt: TGTGCCAGCAGTTATCTCGGGCAGGGGGCAAGTGGCTACACCTTC; clone_size: NA; j_call: TRBJ1-2; d_call: TRBD1; v_call: TRBV6-2/TRBV6-3
cdr3_aa: CASSQINTGGELFF; cdr3_nt: TGTGCCAGCAGCCAAATCAACACGGGCGGGGAGCTGTTTTTT; clone_size: NA; j_call: TRBJ2-2; d_call: NA; v_call: TRBV3-1
cdr3_aa: CASSHGRKPDSPLHF; cdr3_nt: TGCGCCAGCAGCCATGGGCGAAAACCTGATTCACCCCTCCACTTT; clone_size: NA; j_call: TRBJ1-6; d_call: NA; v_call: TRBV5-1
cdr3_aa: CASSPNRVSYEQYF; cdr3_nt: TGCGCCAGCAGCCCAAACAGGGTTTCCTACGAGCAGTACTTC; clone_size: few; j_call: TRBJ2-7; d_call: NA; v_call: TRBV4-1
cdr3_aa: CASSLGALNTEAFF; cdr3_nt: TGTGCCAGCAGTCTCGGGGCTCTGAACACTGAAGCTTTCTTT; clone_size: few; j_call: TRBJ1-1; d_call: NA; v_call: TRBV6-2/TRBV6-3
cdr3_aa: CATSRDRATDTQYF; cdr3_nt: TGTGCCACCAGCAGAGATCGGGCTACAGATACGCAGTATTTT; clone_size: NA; j_call: TRBJ2-3; d_call: NA; v_call: TRBV15
cdr3_aa: CASSSGQVPLLAKNIQYF; cdr3_nt: TGTGCCAGCAGTTCCGGACAGGTGCCCTTGCTAGCCAAAAACATTCAGTACTTC; clone_size: NA; j_call: TRBJ2-4; d_call: TRBD1; v_call: TRBV12-3/TRBV12-4
cdr3_aa: CASSASMGVGNTIYF; cdr3_nt: TGTGCCAGCAGCGCCTCCATGGGCGTTGGAAACACCATATATTTT; clone_size: NA; j_call: TRBJ1-3; d_call: NA; v_call: TRBV9
cdr3_aa: CSVAAGGDTQYF; cdr3_nt: TGCAGCGTTGCAGCGGGGGGAGATACGCAGTATTTT; clone_size: few; j_call: TRBJ2-3; d_call: TRBD2; v_call: TRBV29-1
cdr3_aa: CASSLRAGGAWRETQYF; cdr3_nt: TGTGCCAGCAGCTTAAGGGCAGGGGGCGCCTGGAGGGAGACCCAGTACTTC; clone_size: NA; j_call: TRBJ2-5; d_call: TRBD1; v_call: TRBV7-9
cdr3_aa: CAISESASGGNTDTQYF; cdr3_nt: TGTGCCATCAGTGAGTCGGCTAGCGGGGGGAACACAGATACGCAGTACTTT; clone_size: NA; j_call: TRBJ2-3; d_call: TRBD2; v_call: TRBV10-3
cdr3_aa: CSAKTSGATNTGELFF; cdr3_nt: TGCAGCGCCAAGACTTCAGGGGCTACTAACACCGGGGAGCTGTTTTTT; clone_size: few; j_call: TRBJ2-2; d_call: NA; v_call: TRBV29-1
cdr3_aa: CASSPSGGFNEKLFF; cdr3_nt: TGTGCCAGCAGTCCATCCGGGGGATTTAATGAAAAACTGTTTTTT; clone_size: few; j_call: TRBJ1-4; d_call: NA; v_call: TRBV6-4
cdr3_aa: CSASRLYQETQYF; cdr3_nt: TGCAGTGCCAGCCGCTTGTACCAAGAGACCCAGTACTTC; clone_size: NA; j_call: TRBJ2-5; d_call: NA; v_call: TRBV20-1
cdr3_aa: CAGSVGGSNTGELFF; cdr3_nt: TGTGCCGGCAGCGTCGGGGGGTCGAACACCGGGGAGCTGTTTTTT; clone_size: NA; j_call: TRBJ2-2; d_call: TRBD2; v_call: TRBV9
cdr3_aa: CASSYSLAGAATEQFF; cdr3_nt: TGTGCCAGCAGTTATTCTCTAGCGGGGGCTGCCACAGAGCAGTTCTTC; clone_size: NA; j_call: TRBJ2-1; d_call: TRBD2; v_call: TRBV2
cdr3_aa: CATSAEMGDIQYF; cdr3_nt: TGTGCCACCAGTGCCGAAATGGGAGACATTCAGTACTTC; clone_size: NA; j_call: TRBJ2-4; d_call: NA; v_call: TRBV24-1
cdr3_aa: CAITQGLNSGANVLTF; cdr3_nt: TGTGCCATCACCCAGGGTCTTAACTCTGGGGCCAACGTCCTGACTTTC; clone_size: few; j_call: TRBJ2-6; d_call: NA; v_call: TRBV10-3
cdr3_aa: CASSLAGTTSYEQYF; cdr3_nt: TGTGCCAGCAGCTTAGCGGGGACTACCTCCTACGAGCAGTACTTC; clone_size: few; j_call: TRBJ2-7; d_call: TRBD2; v_call: TRBV9
cdr3_aa: CASSQWGQYNEQFF; cdr3_nt: TGCGCCAGCAGCCAGTGGGGGCAGTACAATGAGCAGTTCTTC; clone_size: NA; j_call: TRBJ2-1; d_call: NA; v_call: TRBV4-1
cdr3_aa: CASSLGNHRGGGYTF; cdr3_nt: TGTGCCAGCAGTTTAGGCAACCACAGGGGTGGTGGCTACACCTTC; clone_size: NA; j_call: TRBJ1-2; d_call: TRBD1; v_call: TRBV12-3/TRBV12-4
cdr3_aa: CATNRGIISTDTQYF; cdr3_nt: TGCGCCACCAACAGGGGAATCATTTCCACAGATACGCAGTATTTT; clone_size: NA; j_call: TRBJ2-3; d_call: TRBD1; v_call: TRBV5-1
cdr3_aa: CASSLEGILNEQFF; cdr3_nt: TGTGCCAGCAGTTTGGAGGGGATACTCAATGAGCAGTTCTTC; clone_size: few; j_call: TRBJ2-1; d_call: NA; v_call: TRBV12-3/TRBV12-4
cdr3_aa: CASRGTGKYNEQFF; cdr3_nt: TGCGCCAGCAGGGGGACAGGGAAGTACAATGAGCAGTTCTTC; clone_size: NA; j_call: TRBJ2-1; d_call: TRBD1; v_call: TRBV5-1
cdr3_aa: CAGGPGETQYF; cdr3_nt: TGCGCCGGAGGGCCGGGAGAGACCCAGTACTTC; clone_size: few; j_call: TRBJ2-5; d_call: NA; v_call: TRBV5-1
cdr3_aa: CASSPGTGGAPGELFF; cdr3_nt: TGCGCCAGCAGCCCCGGGACAGGGGGCGCACCCGGGGAGCTGTTTTTT; clone_size: NA; j_call: TRBJ2-2; d_call: TRBD1; v_call: TRBV4-1
cdr3_aa: CAWSVGLGPNYGYTF; cdr3_nt: TGTGCCTGGAGTGTAGGATTAGGGCCTAACTATGGCTACACCTTC; clone_size: few; j_call: TRBJ1-2; d_call: NA; v_call: TRBV30
cdr3_aa: CSARGTLAVEIDTQYF; cdr3_nt: TGCAGTGCTAGAGGGACTCTAGCGGTTGAGATAGATACGCAGTATTTT; clone_size: NA; j_call: TRBJ2-3; d_call: TRBD2; v_call: TRBV20-1
cdr3_aa: CASHGISFLNTEAFF; cdr3_nt: TGTGCCAGCCATGGTATTTCCTTCCTGAACACTGAAGCTTTCTTT; clone_size: NA; j_call: TRBJ1-1; d_call: NA; v_call: TRBV2
cdr3_aa: CASSWGQFSQETQYF; cdr3_nt: TGTGCCAGCAGCTGGGGACAGTTTAGCCAAGAGACCCAGTACTTC; clone_size: few; j_call: TRBJ2-5; d_call: TRBD1; v_call: TRBV6-2/TRBV6-3
cdr3_aa: CASSMGRVNTEAFF; cdr3_nt: TGTGCCAGCAGCATGGGCAGGGTCAACACTGAAGCTTTCTTT; clone_size: NA; j_call: TRBJ1-1; d_call: NA; v_call: TRBV7-9
cdr3_aa: CASSAVPAPTDTQYF; cdr3_nt: TGTGCCAGCAGTGCAGTACCAGCCCCTACAGATACGCAGTATTTT; clone_size: few; j_call: TRBJ2-3; d_call: NA; v_call: TRBV6-1
cdr3_aa: CASSLGVSLGELFF; cdr3_nt: TGTGCCAGCAGCTTAGGAGTTAGTCTCGGGGAGCTGTTTTTT; clone_size: NA; j_call: TRBJ2-2; d_call: NA; v_call: TRBV7-3
cdr3_aa: CASSPERGGRNEQFF; cdr3_nt: TGTGCCAGTAGCCCTGAGCGGGGGGGCCGAAATGAGCAGTTCTTC; clone_size: NA; j_call: TRBJ2-1; d_call: TRBD2; v_call: TRBV7-8
cdr3_aa: CSASRRGFQETQYF; cdr3_nt: TGCAGTGCTAGTAGACGGGGGTTCCAAGAGACCCAGTACTTC; clone_size: few; j_call: TRBJ2-5; d_call: NA; v_call: TRBV20-1
cdr3_aa: CASSSDRVGLEQYF; cdr3_nt: TGTGCCAGCAGCTCGGACAGGGTGGGCCTCGAGCAGTACTTC; clone_size: few; j_call: TRBJ2-7; d_call: TRBD1; v_call: TRBV3-1